This T cell receptor beta chain originates from a study of blood T cell repertoires in COVID-19. Study-wide background: The analysed material was cDNA or gDNA that came from T cells, B-cell-depleted T cells, or PBMCs.

Assay: immunoSEQ multiplex PCR; the TCRdb copy retains only in-frame clones and omits some. The sample lists 200,000 or so clones; 84% were seen once. Living in about two dozen US areas, the participants were between about 18 and 100 years of age. Per the germline V gene, CDR1 is SGHDT and CDR2 is YYEEEE. The CDR3 has 14 amino acids. V was shortened by 4 bases and J by 3 bases, with 11 bases between the two germline ends. The chain combines TRBV5-6 with TRBJ2-1; no definite D call. The receptor's source is a man aged 35 to 55 who had recovered from COVID-19. Specimen: PBMCs or T cells enriched from blood (not recorded which). This CDR3 is CASSQYVDYNEQFF. CDR3 DNA sequence: TGTGCCAGCAGCCAGTACGTCGACTACAATGAGCAGTTCTTC.